The T cell receptor (beta chain) described here comes from a study of Ad26.COV2.S vaccination and SARS-CoV-2 variants. Sequencing used immunoSEQ multiplex PCR; TCRdb keeps in-frame clones, though not all of them. The table has about 680,000 clones, roughly 90% seen once. Stated treatment: around 19 received Ad26.COV2.S at low or high dose, single or two shots; 5 received placebo; per-sample allocation not given. After the first vaccine or placebo injection, samples were drawn on day 63. The germline V and J ends were trimmed by 3 bases and 6 bases, with 11 bases remaining between them. CDR1 and CDR2 from the germline V gene are KGHDR and SFDVKD. This CDR3 has 13 amino acids.

This sequence joins TRBV24-1 and TRBJ2-7; D gene unclear. Sequenced here: peripheral blood, sampled in a trial of Ad26.COV2.S vaccine versus placebo. This TCR was sampled from a person aged 18-60 years who received the Ad26.COV2.S COVID-19 vaccine or a placebo. The CDR3 reads CATSDREPGEQYF. CDR3 sequence (DNA): TGTGCCACCAGTGATCGAGAACCGGGCGAGCAGTACTTC.